This T cell receptor beta chain was sequenced for a study of CD8+ T cells in alopecia areata. Using CD4, CD8alpha, NKG2D, NKG2ACE and other markers, pooled cutaneous lymph node cells were sorted. Sequencing templates came from extracted RNA that was reverse transcribed into cDNA. Sequencing was performed with immunoSEQ multiplex PCR; in TCRdb, only in-frame clones are kept and a portion is missing. This record lists 20,000 or so clones, none seen once only, and the top ten clones contain roughly 31%. V trimming: 4 bases; J trimming: 3 bases; junction bases outside the gene matches: 3. The CDR3 is 14 amino acids. Germline CDR1 reads FNHDT; CDR2 reads SITEND (reference sequence). This clone is large in the sample. Genes and germline are mouse. The read gets to within 4 residues of the CDR3 end, and the germline J gene fills in the rest. Other nucleotide sequences from this sample produce the same CDR3.

The sequenced sample was CD8+ T cells sorted from a lymph node. This clonotype was sampled from a C3H/HeJ mouse with alopecia areata. Strain haplotype (MHC): H2-k. The V call is TRBV19, the J call TRBJ2-5; 9 bases line up with TRBD2. This chain's CDR3 is CASSPTGGQDTQYF. The CDR3 bases that were read are TGTGCCAGCAGTCCGACTGGGGGACAAGAC.